One and the same sample provided the 32 T cell receptor beta chains below, sequenced in a study of beta chain features in type 1 diabetes. Whole-study results and caveats: There was a moderate but significant shortening of TCRB CDR3s in all four CD4+ subsets of Type 1 diabetes patients.

Which antigens these TCRs recognize remains unknown. Expressed TCRB transcripts were sequenced because the entire RNA isolate underwent reverse transcription. TCRdb's table, derived via immunoSEQ multiplex PCR, lists solely in-frame clones and lacks some. Of approximately 360,000 clones in the sample, roughly 12% are singletons; the top ten hold approximately 0.01%. The sequenced sample consisted of naive CD4+ T cells from blood. Receptors were obtained from a young woman with type 1 diabetes.

This clone occurred a few times. The V call is TRBV9, the J call TRBJ1-2; TRBD1 aligns across 7 bases. J gave up 8 bases and V 1 base, and 14 bases lay outside the gene matches. CDR1 and CDR2 from the germline V gene are SGDLS and YYNGEE. The CDR3 consists of 16 residues. This chain's CDR3 is CASSVNRGFTRGGYTF. The DNA for the CDR3 is TGTGCCAGCAGCGTAAACAGGGGCTTTACACGCGGGGGCTACACCTTC.

In this sample, this clone turned up a few times. V is TRBV6-5 and J is TRBJ1-2; perhaps TRBD1 as D (6 bases). V was clipped by 6 bases and J by 3 bases, with 11 bases between them. Per the germline V gene, CDR1 is MNHEY and CDR2 is SVGAGI. This CDR3 is 13 amino acids long. CDR3 residues: CASRQGLDYGYTF. CDR3 DNA: TGTGCCAGCAGACAGGGCTTAGACTATGGCTACACCTTC.

A few counts support this clone. V usage is TRBV7-9 and J usage is TRBJ2-5; no reliable D call. This CDR3 spans 14 amino acids. V was pared by 0 bases and J by 5 bases, with 10 bases between. Germline V gene sequence: CDR1 SEHNR, CDR2 FQNEAQ (reference sequence). CDR3 in DNA: TGTGCCAGCAGCTTAGCGTTGGCGCGGGAGACCCAGTACTTC. Translation: CASSLALARETQYF.

This clone was seen a handful of times. This rearrangement joins TRBV18 to TRBJ2-7; 11 bases match TRBD2. CDR3 length equals 15 residues. Germline CDR1 reads KGHSH; CDR2 reads LQKENI. Unmatched junction bases numbered 7, after V lost 3 bases and J lost 6 bases. CDR3 residues: CASSPTSGSQGEQYF. In nucleotides, the CDR3 is TGTGCCAGCTCACCTACTAGCGGGAGTCAGGGCGAGCAGTACTTC.

This clone was counted only a few times. The chain recombines TRBV30 with TRBJ2-2; TRBD1 might be the D (6 bases). There are 13 residues in the CDR3. Germline V lookup: CDR1 GTSNPN, CDR2 SVGIG (reference sequence). The ends were cut back, 3 bases at V and 6 bases at J, with 11 bases in the middle. CDR3 residues: CAWRETGSGELFF. As DNA, the CDR3 is TGTGCCTGGAGGGAAACAGGGTCCGGGGAGCTGTTTTTT.

V is TRBV2 and J is TRBJ1-1, with TRBD1 identical over 10 bases. V lost 6 bases, J lost 2 bases, and 6 bases stayed unmatched. The CDR3 runs 15 residues. Germline V gene sequence: CDR1 SNHLY, CDR2 FYNNEI. The CDR3 DNA reads TGTGCCAGCAGGAGGGACAGGGGCTATAACACTGAAGCTTTCTTT. The encoded protein is CASRRDRGYNTEAFF.

In its sample, this clone was seen once. The V call is TRBV11-3, the J call TRBJ2-5; D may be TRBD1 (6 bases). V was trimmed by 3 bases and J by 6 bases, leaving 11 bases between them. This CDR3 contains 13 residues. The germline gives CDR1 SGHNT, CDR2 YENEEA. The CDR3 sequence: CASSFSRDKTQYF. CDR3 sequence (DNA): TGTGCCAGCAGCTTCTCAAGGGACAAGACCCAGTACTTC.

In this sample, this clone turned up a few times. This chain joins TRBV7-9 and TRBJ2-1; TRBD2 agrees at 9 bases. J lost 5 bases, V lost 5 bases, and 7 bases had no gene match. The CDR3 has 15 residues. The V gene's germline CDR1 is SEHNR and CDR2 FQNEAQ (reference sequence). The CDR3 bases are TGTGCCAGCAGCGGGGCGGGAGGGCCCCACAATGAGCAGTTCTTC. This translates into CASSGAGGPHNEQFF.

This clone was recorded a few times. This chain links TRBV19 with TRBJ2-4; a possible D gene is TRBD1 (5 bases). The CDR3 spans 16 residues. With 5 bases removed from V and 8 bases from J, the gap between germline ends came to 22 bases. Germline V gene data show CDR1 as LNHDA and CDR2 as SQIVND (reference sequence). For the CDR3, the DNA is TGTGCCAGTAGTGACTTGCGGCAGGGCATTACGTACATTCAGTACTTC. Translated, it gives CASSDLRQGITYIQYF.

The chain joins TRBV7-6 to TRBJ1-1; possible D gene TRBD1, 6 bases. The CDR3 extends over 14 amino acids. The germline V gene has CDR1 SGHVS and CDR2 FNYEAQ. Between the trimmed V and J ends, which lost 11 bases and 3 bases, there was a span of 19 bases. This CDR3 is CAPPRGGRDTEAFF. The DNA of the CDR3 is TGTGCCCCTCCAAGGGGGGGCAGGGACACTGAAGCTTTCTTT.

There are a few counts of this clone. The rearrangement uses TRBV7-9 and TRBJ2-5; D is perhaps TRBD1 (5 bases). Looked up from germline, CDR1 is SEHNR and CDR2 is FQNEAQ (reference sequence). V gave up 1 base and J gave up 4 bases, with 7 bases separating them. The CDR3 has 13 residues. The CDR3 nucleotides are TGTGCCAGCAGCTTAGAAAGGGGAGAGACCCAGTACTTC. This sequence encodes CASSLERGETQYF. Full variable domain (outside the CDR3, taken from reference TRBV7-9 and TRBJ2-5): DTGVSQNPRHKITKRGQNVTFRCDPISEHNRLYWYRQTLGQGPEFLTYFQNEAQLEKSRLLSDRFSAERPKGSFSTLEIQRTEQGDSAMYLCASSLERGETQYFGPGTRLLVL.

V gene TRBV4-1 combines with J gene TRBJ2-5; 10 positions agree with TRBD2. CDR1 is MGHRA and CDR2 is YSYEKL in the germline V gene. This CDR3 spans 17 amino acids. The V segment lost 2 bases and the J segment 3 bases; nucleotides outside the gene matches: 9. CDR3 region: CASSQPRRTSGEETQYF. In DNA form, the CDR3 reads TGCGCCAGCAGCCAACCACGTCGGACTAGCGGAGAAGAGACCCAGTACTTC.

The chain is built from TRBV29-1 and TRBJ2-5, with D perhaps TRBD2 (6 bases). Germline assignment: CDR1 SQVTM and CDR2 ANQGSEA. The CDR3 consists of 14 residues. The V gene lost 6 bases and the J gene lost 5 bases, with 19 bases spanning the gap. The CDR3 region has the DNA TGCAGCGTCCGCGGATCTCACGGAGGGGAGACCCAGTACTTC. Translated: CSVRGSHGGETQYF.

The chain recombines TRBV10-2 with TRBJ2-3; 8 nucleotides agree with TRBD2. Looked up from germline, CDR1 is WSHSY and CDR2 is SAAADI. This CDR3 region has 14 residues. Trimming removed 2 bases from V and 6 bases from J; junction bases left unmatched: 4. Here the CDR3 reads CASSEIIAGDTQYF. Written as DNA, the CDR3 is TGCGCCAGCAGTGAGATAATAGCGGGGGATACGCAGTATTTT.

This clone was observed a handful of times. The gene calls are TRBV5-1 and TRBJ1-2, with TRBD1 as a possible D gene (6 bases). CDR1 and CDR2 (germline): SGHRS, YFSETQ. This CDR3 has 14 residues. V lost 0 bases, J lost 4 bases, and 10 bases lay in between. The CDR3 loop reads CASSLDRVSYGYTF. CDR3 DNA: TGCGCCAGCAGCTTGGACAGGGTCAGCTATGGCTACACCTTC.

This clone showed up just a few times. The chain uses TRBV14 and TRBJ1-2; tentative D call: TRBD1 (5 bases). The CDR3 runs 13 residues. Germline loops: CDR1 SGHDN, CDR2 FVKESK. Trimming stripped 8 bases from V and 4 bases from J, with 14 bases between. For the CDR3, the DNA is TGTGCCAGCTCCCGGCAGGGAAGCTATGGCTACACCTTC. This encodes CASSRQGSYGYTF.

This clone was seen only a few times. This chain connects TRBV29-1 to TRBJ2-7, with D possibly TRBD1 on 5 matching bases. Trimming shortened V by 3 bases and J by 0 bases, and 18 bases separated the two germline ends. This CDR3 comprises 16 residues. CDR1 is SQVTM and CDR2 is ANQGSEA in the germline V gene. The CDR3 DNA sequence: TGCAGCGTTGACCTCCGAGGTACGACAGACTCCTACGAGCAGTACTTC. Translation gives CSVDLRGTTDSYEQYF.

This clone was seen a handful of times. V is TRBV19 and J is TRBJ2-7; 9 nucleotides line up with TRBD1. The CDR3 runs to 14 residues. Losses at the gene ends were 4 bases for V and 2 bases for J; bases not matched to a gene: 3. Germline V gene sequence: CDR1 LNHDA, CDR2 SQIVND (reference sequence). The CDR3 sequence is CASSKGQGPYEQYF. CDR3 nucleotide sequence: TGTGCCAGTAGTAAGGGACAGGGTCCCTACGAGCAGTACTTC.

This clone was found a few times. The chain joins TRBV30 to TRBJ2-6; D possibly corresponds to TRBD2 (5 bases). Between the trimmed V and J ends, which lost 5 bases and 0 bases, there was a span of 5 bases. From germline, CDR1 is GTSNPN and CDR2 SVGIG (reference sequence). This CDR3 comprises 13 residues. Here the CDR3 reads CAWEGSGANVLTF. DNA of the CDR3: TGTGCCTGGGAGGGCTCTGGGGCCAACGTCCTGACTTTC. Full variable domain (outside the CDR3, taken from reference TRBV30 and TRBJ2-6): SQTIHQWPATLVQPVGSPLSLECTVEGTSNPNLYWYRQAAGRGLQLLFYSVGIGQISSEVPQNLSASRPQDRQFILSSKKLLLSDSGFYLCAWEGSGANVLTFGAGSRLTVL.

This clone was recorded a few times. The rearrangement joins TRBV7-9 to TRBJ2-7; 7 bases agree with TRBD1. Germline values: CDR1 SEHNR, CDR2 FQNEAQ (reference sequence). The CDR3 consists of 15 residues. V was clipped by 5 bases and J by 5 bases; unmatched bases: 12. For the CDR3, the DNA is TGTGCCAGCAGCGGGCGACAGGGTTCGGGCAACGAGCAGTACTTC. This gives the protein CASSGRQGSGNEQYF.

This clone was counted only a few times. V and J are TRBV7-2 and TRBJ2-7; D gene uncertain. Germline lookup yields CDR1 SGHTA and CDR2 FQGNSA. Trimming removed 2 bases from V and 5 bases from J, with 4 bases in between. The CDR3 is 11 residues long. CDR3 in amino acids: CASSLRDEQYF. The CDR3 DNA follows: TGTGCCAGCAGCTTACGGGACGAGCAGTACTTC.

In its sample, this clone was seen a few times. V and J are TRBV9 and TRBJ2-5, with D perhaps matching TRBD2 (7 bases). The germline V and J ends were trimmed by 2 bases and 1 base, with 15 bases remaining between them. This CDR3 is built from 16 residues. Germline V gives CDR1 SGDLS, CDR2 YYNGEE. The CDR3 sequence is CASSVVGGGLQETQYF. CDR3 nucleotides: TGTGCCAGCAGCGTCGTAGGGGGGGGCCTCCAAGAGACCCAGTACTTC.

This chain uses TRBV5-1 with TRBJ2-5; tentatively, D is TRBD2 (6 bases). The CDR3 loop spans 16 amino acids. The germline CDR1 and CDR2 sequences are SGHRS and YFSETQ. V was clipped by 4 bases and J by 1 base, with 17 bases between them. Here the CDR3 DNA reads TGCGCCAGCAGCCTCCCGAGGGCGGGGAGCCAAGAGACCCAGTACTTC. Protein: CASSLPRAGSQETQYF.

The gene calls are TRBV7-2 and TRBJ2-1, with D hard to call. The CDR3 contains 14 residues. Deletions cut 1 base from V and 7 bases from J, with 11 bases between. Germline V gene data show CDR1 as SGHTA and CDR2 as FQGNSA. The CDR3 spells CASSLVSLTNEQFF. In nucleotides, the CDR3 is TGTGCCAGCAGCTTAGTTAGCCTAACAAATGAGCAGTTCTTC.

In its sample, this clone was seen a few times. This rearrangement joins TRBV11-1 to TRBJ2-1, with a tentative D call TRBD2 (7 bases). Germline V gives CDR1 SGHAT, CDR2 FQDESV (reference sequence). This CDR3 is built from 12 residues. V dropped 3 bases and J dropped 12 bases, with 12 bases sitting between them. The CDR3, as DNA: TGTGCCAGCAGCTTTAAGGGGGAGGGGCAGTTCTTC. This gives the protein CASSFKGEGQFF.

The chain joins TRBV29-1 to TRBJ2-7; 10 bases fit TRBD1. V dropped 5 bases and J dropped 2; count of bases not matched to a gene: 9. The length of the CDR3 is 15 residues. Germline V lookup: CDR1 SQVTM, CDR2 ANQGSEA. Written as DNA, the CDR3 is TGCAGCGTTAGGTATGAGGGACAGGGGACCTACGAGCAGTACTTC. It specifies CSVRYEGQGTYEQYF.

This clone was recorded a few times. This chain joins TRBV15 and TRBJ2-5, with a tentative D call TRBD1 (6 bases). The assigned J gene may be wrong: the sequence end matches TRBJ2-7 better. The CDR3 consists of 12 residues. The germline CDR1 and CDR2 sequences are LNHNV and YYDKDF (reference sequence). CDR3 loop: CATSRDRGEQYF. DNA of the CDR3: TGTGCCACCAGCAGGGACAGAGGCGAGCAGTACTTC.

The V call is TRBV6-6, the J call TRBJ2-2; D is perhaps TRBD2 (5 bases). The CDR3 contains 11 residues. Germline V CDR1 and CDR2: MNHNY, SVGAGI (reference sequence). Trimming cost V 11 bases and J 6 bases, with 10 bases left between them. CDR3 DNA sequence: TGTGCCGGGAGAGGCGCCGGGGAGCTGTTTTTT. Translated, it gives CAGRGAGELFF.

V gene TRBV6-1 combines with J gene TRBJ2-2, with a tentative D call TRBD2 (6 bases). Trimming took off 10 bases at V and 6 bases at J, with 12 bases between the two ends. Germline-derived CDR1 and CDR2 are MNHNS and SASEGT. The CDR3 has 12 residues. CDR3 bases: TGTGCCACCCTGGGACTTCCCGGGGAGCTGTTTTTT. Protein sequence: CATLGLPGELFF.

The chain recombines TRBV9 with TRBJ2-5; 12 nucleotides line up with TRBD2. Germline-derived CDR1 and CDR2 are SGDLS and YYNGEE. Trimming removed 4 bases from V and 5 bases from J; junction bases left unmatched: 6. The CDR3 extends over 15 amino acids. The chain's CDR3 is CASSPRLAGEETQYF. CDR3 bases: TGTGCCAGCAGCCCCCGACTAGCGGGGGAGGAGACCCAGTACTTC.

The chain carries TRBV5-8 and TRBJ2-2; D not resolved. CDR1 SGHTS and CDR2 YDEGEE come from the germline V gene. This CDR3 is 14 amino acids long. Trimming cost V 6 bases and J 5 bases, with 14 bases left between them. The CDR3 bases are TGTGCCAGCACCATGAATTGGCAGACCGGGGAGCTGTTTTTT. Its protein product is CASTMNWQTGELFF.

The chain carries TRBV6-5 and TRBJ1-5; TRBD1 might be the D (6 bases). The germline V gene encodes CDR1 MNHEY and CDR2 SVGAGI. The germline V and J ends were trimmed by 6 bases and 10 bases, with 16 bases remaining between them. There are 13 residues in the CDR3. CDR3 sequence (DNA): TGTGCCAGCAGCGAACAGGGAAGGGCACCCCAGCATTTT. This codes for CASSEQGRAPQHF.